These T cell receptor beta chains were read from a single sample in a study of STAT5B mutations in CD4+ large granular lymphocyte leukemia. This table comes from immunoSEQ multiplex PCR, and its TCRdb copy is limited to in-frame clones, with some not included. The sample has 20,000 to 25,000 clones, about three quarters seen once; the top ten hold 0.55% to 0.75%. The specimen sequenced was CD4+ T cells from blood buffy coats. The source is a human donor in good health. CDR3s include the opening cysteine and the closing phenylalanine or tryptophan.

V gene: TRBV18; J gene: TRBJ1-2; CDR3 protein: CASSPPAGYGYTF
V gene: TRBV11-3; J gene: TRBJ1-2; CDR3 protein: CASSSYSTGRDGYTF
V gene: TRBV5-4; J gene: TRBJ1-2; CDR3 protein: CASRYRGRLSYGYTF
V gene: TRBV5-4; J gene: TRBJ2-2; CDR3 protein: CASSLGVADHTGELFF
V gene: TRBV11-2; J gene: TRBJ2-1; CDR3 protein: CASSLQGAGYNEQFF
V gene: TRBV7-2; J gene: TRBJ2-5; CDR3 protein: CASSIRDRFETQYF
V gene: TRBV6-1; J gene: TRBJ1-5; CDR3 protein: CASSGTDRGLNQPQHF
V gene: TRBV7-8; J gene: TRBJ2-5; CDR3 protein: CASSTGTTETQYF
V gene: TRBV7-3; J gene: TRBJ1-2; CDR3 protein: CASSPGQGSWGYTF
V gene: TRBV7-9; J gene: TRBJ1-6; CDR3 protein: CASSPSGGRGDSPLHF
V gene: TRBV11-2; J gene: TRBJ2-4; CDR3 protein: CASRGIRLAKNIQYF